This T cell receptor beta chain is drawn from a study of T cell responses to AZD1222 COVID-19 vaccine. This table comes from immunoSEQ multiplex PCR, and its TCRdb copy is limited to in-frame clones, with some not included. The sample consists of 200,000 or so clones, over 85% of them appearing once. A remark on this clone: Its cognate antigen is unknown.

Trimming took 7 bases from V and 10 from J, leaving 23 bases between them. This CDR3 has 14 amino acids. Germline CDR1 is SGHRS and CDR2 is YFSETQ. Overall study results and limits: Mostly white British, mostly female donors; authors suggested clonal diversity may be underestimated. Increases in Spike-specific TCR breadth and depth were seen after two AZD1222 doses. Repertoire sampling happened only post peak T cell response. AZD1222 recipients seropositive at baseline numbered only five to seven.

The rearrangement joins TRBV5-1 to TRBJ1-2, with D tentatively TRBD1 (5 bases). The sample was peripheral blood, taken 28 days after the second AZD1222 dose. This receptor was obtained from an adult who received the AZD1222 COVID-19 vaccine. The CDR3 loop reads CASSIGAQEQTYTF. The CDR3 DNA sequence: TGCGCCAGCTCTATCGGGGCACAGGAGCAGACCTACACCTTC.